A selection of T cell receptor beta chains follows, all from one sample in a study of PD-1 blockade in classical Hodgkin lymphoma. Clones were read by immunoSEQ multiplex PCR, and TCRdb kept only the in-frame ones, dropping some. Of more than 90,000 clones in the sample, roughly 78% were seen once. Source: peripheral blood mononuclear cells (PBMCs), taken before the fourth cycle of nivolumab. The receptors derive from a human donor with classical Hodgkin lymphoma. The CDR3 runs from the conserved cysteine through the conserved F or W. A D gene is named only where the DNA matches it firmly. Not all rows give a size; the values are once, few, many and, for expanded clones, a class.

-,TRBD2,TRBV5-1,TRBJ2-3,TGCGCCAGCGGGATCGGCGGGGGGGCAGATACGCAGTATTTT,CASGIGGGADTQYF
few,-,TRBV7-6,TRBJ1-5,TGTGCCAGCAGCGCCGGGGGTCGCAATCAGCCCCAGCATTTT,CASSAGGRNQPQHF
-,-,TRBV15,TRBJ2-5,TGTGCCACCAGCAGAGATAATGTGGAGACCCAGTACTTC,CATSRDNVETQYF
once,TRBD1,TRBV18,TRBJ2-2,TGTGCCAGCTCACCGCGAGGGACAGGGGTAAACGGGGAGCTGTTTTTT,CASSPRGTGVNGELFF
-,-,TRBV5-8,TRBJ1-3,TGTGCCAGCAGCTTGGAATCTGGAAACACCATATATTTT,CASSLESGNTIYF
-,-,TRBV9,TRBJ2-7,TGTGCCAGCAGCGTAGCTGCCCTTGACTTCGAGCAGTACTTC,CASSVAALDFEQYF
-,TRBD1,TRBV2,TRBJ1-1,TGTGCCATTTTTGACAGGGACTTGAACACTGAAGCTTTCTTT,CAIFDRDLNTEAFF
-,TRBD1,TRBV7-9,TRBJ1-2,TGTGCCAGCAGCATGCCCCGGGACAGGTCCTATGGCTACACCTTC,CASSMPRDRSYGYTF
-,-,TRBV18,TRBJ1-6,TGTGCCAGCTCACCAGTCATGTTGAGGCAGGGACATTCACCCCTCCACTTT,CASSPVMLRQGHSPLHF
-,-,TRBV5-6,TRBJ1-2,TGTGCCAGCAGCTTGTCGGGGACACAGGTTATAGGCTACACCTTC,CASSLSGTQVIGYTF